A single sample is the source of the 30 T cell receptor beta chains below, sequenced in a study of Graves' ophthalmopathy and Graves' hyperthyroidism. Amplification from RNA transcripts yielded the TCR beta CDR3 regions. After a first-round RT-PCR with HTBI primers, a second-round multiplex PCR was run. Each CDR3 protein is one row after TCRdb ran MiXCR on the multiplex PCR reads. The sample has around 600,000 distinct CDR3 sequences, about 41% seen once. Source material: peripheral blood. These receptors all stem from an adult man with Graves' ophthalmopathy.

This chain's CDR3 is CAISDSWSAYEQYF. The CDR3, as DNA: TGTGCCATCAGTGACTCGTGGAGTGCCTACGAGCAGTACTTC. This sequence joins TRBV10-3 and TRBJ2-7; D is undetermined. V lost 3 bases, J lost 2 bases, and 11 bases lay in between. This CDR3 has 14 amino acids. The germline V gene encodes CDR1 ENHRY and CDR2 SYGVKD.

The chain is built from TRBV5-1 and TRBJ2-2, with 7 bases fitting TRBD1. CDR1 SGHRS and CDR2 YFSETQ come from the germline V gene. V was pared by 0 bases and J by 5 bases, with 4 bases of the junction left unmatched. The CDR3 runs 15 residues. Here the CDR3 reads CASSLAGTDTGELFF. CDR3 in DNA: TGCGCCAGCAGCTTGGCTGGGACAGATACCGGGGAGCTGTTTTTT. The full variable domain, in which reference TRBV5-1 and TRBJ2-2 provide the parts outside the CDR3, is KAGVTQTPRYLIKTRGQQVTLSCSPISGHRSVSWYQQTPGQGLQFLFEYFSETQRNKGNFPGRFSGRQFSNSRSEMNVSTLELGDSALYLCASSLAGTDTGELFFGEGSRLTVL.

The table lists this clonotype with many counts. The V gene is TRBV12-3 or TRBV12-4, the J gene TRBJ2-5; 10 nucleotides match TRBD2. The V gene end was trimmed by 6 bases and the J gene end by 4 bases; junction bases not matched to a gene: 5. The CDR3 has 14 residues. DNA for the CDR3: TGTGCCAGCAGGCTAGCGGGGGCAGGAGAGACCCAGTACTTC. Translation: CASRLAGAGETQYF.

V usage is TRBV14 and J usage is TRBJ2-7; D may be TRBD2 (5 bases). V was shortened by 8 bases and J by 2 bases, with 19 bases between the two germline ends. The CDR3 loop spans 15 amino acids. Germline CDR1 SGHDN, CDR2 FVKESK. This CDR3 is CASGRAASLTYEQYF. As DNA, the CDR3 is TGTGCCAGCGGCAGAGCTGCTAGCTTAACCTACGAGCAGTACTTC.

This clonotype has more than one count but fewer than ten. The gene calls are TRBV30 and TRBJ2-5; D unclear. Trimming took off 0 bases at V and 5 bases at J, with 13 bases between the two ends. The CDR3 sequence is 14 residues long. Germline assignment: CDR1 GTSNPN and CDR2 SVGIG (reference sequence). CDR3 nucleotides: TGTGCCTGGAGTGTGGCGTCCCCCAGCGAGACCCAGTACTTC. Residues: CAWSVASPSETQYF.

In its sample, this clonotype was seen a few times. The chain joins TRBV25-1 to TRBJ1-2, with D tentatively TRBD1 (6 bases). Germline V gives CDR1 MGHDK, CDR2 SYGVNS. This CDR3 spans 12 amino acids. CDR3 protein: CASVPGARAYTF. The CDR3 DNA sequence: TGTGCTAGCGTGCCGGGGGCGCGGGCCTACACCTTC.

V usage is TRBV2 and J usage is TRBJ1-2, with 7 bases lining up with TRBD1. The germline V gene has CDR1 SNHLY and CDR2 FYNNEI. The V and J ends lost 7 bases and 7 bases, in that order; junction bases with no gene match: 6. The CDR3 spans 12 residues. The CDR3: CASTRQGGGYTF. As DNA, the CDR3 is TGTGCCAGCACTCGACAGGGTGGTGGCTACACCTTC. The complete variable domain, with remaining parts taken from reference TRBV2 and TRBJ1-2, reads EPEVTQTPSHQVTQMGQEVILRCVPISNHLYFYWYRQILGQKVEFLVSFYNNEISEKSEIFDDQFSVERPDGSNFTLKIRSTKLEDSAMYFCASTRQGGGYTFGSGTRLTVV.

This clonotype was counted at least ten times. DNA for the CDR3: TGTGCCAGCAGTTACACTGAAGCTTTCTTT. Amino acid sequence: CASSYTEAFF. This sequence joins TRBV6-1 and TRBJ1-1; D not certain. This CDR3 is 10 amino acids long. CDR1 and CDR2 (germline): MNHNS, SASEGT. V shed 5 bases and J shed 3 bases, with 1 base lying between them.

This CDR3 reads CSVTGRRYQETQYF. CDR3 DNA sequence: TGCAGCGTAACAGGGCGAAGGTACCAAGAGACCCAGTACTTC. The chain joins TRBV29-1 to TRBJ2-5; D possibly corresponds to TRBD1 (6 bases). The V end lost 6 bases, the J end lost 0 bases, and 14 bases lay between the germline ends. Looked up from germline, CDR1 is SQVTM and CDR2 is ANQGSEA. The length of the CDR3 is 14 residues.

J is TRBJ2-7 and V is TRBV2; weak D call: TRBD1 (5 bases). The CDR3 covers 14 residues. Trimming stripped 0 bases from V and 4 bases from J, with 10 bases between. The germline V gene has CDR1 SNHLY and CDR2 FYNNEI. The DNA for the CDR3 is TGTGCCAGCAGTGAAGCGCCAGGGCCATACGAGCAGTACTTC. Encoded protein: CASSEAPGPYEQYF.

This clonotype was counted many times. V is TRBV5-6 and J is TRBJ1-2, with D possibly being TRBD1 (5 bases). Germline lookup yields CDR1 SGHDT and CDR2 YYEEEE. The CDR3 spans 13 residues. The V end lost 4 bases, the J end lost 4 bases, and 11 bases lay between the germline ends. CDR3 nucleotides: TGTGCCAGCAGCCCAGGGATCTCCTATGGCTACACCTTC. Amino acids: CASSPGISYGYTF.

This clonotype has a count of ten or more. The chain is built from TRBV29-1 and TRBJ1-1; a weak D match, TRBD1 (5 bases). V lost 6 bases and J lost 1, with 12 bases in between. This CDR3 has 13 amino acids. The V gene's germline CDR1 is SQVTM and CDR2 ANQGSEA. The CDR3 nucleotides read TGCAGCGTCATGGGTCAGGGGAACACTGAAGCTTTCTTT. Its protein is CSVMGQGNTEAFF.

CDR3 loop: CAISESWEGYSYEQYF. The CDR3 region has the DNA TGTGCCATCAGTGAGTCGTGGGAGGGTTACTCCTACGAGCAGTACTTC. This chain links TRBV10-3 with TRBJ2-7, with 7 bases aligning to TRBD2. From germline, CDR1 is ENHRY and CDR2 SYGVKD. CDR3 size: 16 residues. After removal of 0 bases from V and 0 bases from J, the junction contained 5 bases not matched to a gene.

This clonotype was recorded at least ten times. The chain employs TRBV12-3 or TRBV12-4 and TRBJ1-2; no reliable D call. Trimming removed 5 bases at V and 2 bases at J, with 12 bases between. The CDR3 spans 14 residues. Here the CDR3 DNA reads TGTGCCAGCAGTCCTCGAGGGCAGAACTATGGCTACACCTTC. Amino acid sequence: CASSPRGQNYGYTF.

This clonotype came up many times. The chain uses TRBV9 and TRBJ1-4; TRBD1 matches at 11 bases. Germline CDR1 SGDLS, CDR2 YYNGEE. The CDR3 is 16 residues long. V was clipped by 4 bases and J by 7 bases; unmatched bases: 9. CDR3 protein: CASSFGQGAHVEKLFF. The CDR3 nucleotides read TGTGCCAGCAGCTTCGGACAGGGGGCGCATGTTGAAAAACTGTTTTTT.

The sample holds a few counts of this clonotype. This chain uses TRBV4-2 with TRBJ1-2; no reliable D call. Germline V gene data show CDR1 as LGHNA and CDR2 as YNFKEQ. Trimming took off 4 bases at V and 8 bases at J, with 17 bases between the two ends. The CDR3 contains 14 residues. CDR3 DNA: TGTGCCAGCAGCCCACCGGGCGGGCGACGGGGCTACACCTTC. Protein product: CASSPPGGRRGYTF.

This clonotype was counted ten times or more. The chain couples TRBV7-3 to TRBJ1-2, with 7 nucleotides matching TRBD1. Germline CDR1 reads SGHTA; CDR2 reads FQGTGA. The CDR3 is made up of 14 amino acids. V was clipped by 4 bases and J by 5 bases; unmatched bases: 7. CDR3 residues: CASSSTGTDYGYTF. The CDR3 DNA is TGTGCCAGCAGCTCAACAGGGACAGATTATGGCTACACCTTC.

This chain connects TRBV7-8 to TRBJ2-7; D is possibly TRBD1 (5 bases). The last part of the DNA fits TRBJ2-1 better; the J call may be wrong. CDR1 SGHVS and CDR2 FQNEAQ come from the germline V gene. This CDR3 is built from 12 residues. CDR3 bases: TGTGCCAGCAGTTTCAGCCAGGGTGAGCAGTTCTTC. Translated, it gives CASSFSQGEQFF.

This chain uses TRBV29-1 with TRBJ1-5; no clear D. V was shortened by 1 base and J by 14 bases, with 12 bases between the two germline ends. CDR1 is SQVTM, CDR2 ANQGSEA, per germline. The CDR3 totals 11 residues. The CDR3 DNA is TGCAGCGTTGAAGCCAGGCCCTACGAGCATTTT. This encodes CSVEARPYEHF.

This clonotype has just a few counts. The V gene is TRBV20-1, the J gene TRBJ2-3; possible D gene TRBD1, 6 bases. The CDR3 spans 12 residues. Germline V gene sequence: CDR1 DFQATT, CDR2 SNEGSKA (reference sequence). The CDR3 DNA sequence: TGCAGCACGACAGGCAGCACAGATACGCAGTATTTT. It codes for CSTTGSTDTQYF.

This clonotype was detected ten times or more. V usage is TRBV2 and J usage is TRBJ2-7, with no clear D. This CDR3 comprises 15 residues. The germline V and J ends were trimmed by 6 bases and 4 bases, with 19 bases remaining between them. The germline gives CDR1 SNHLY, CDR2 FYNNEI. CDR3 DNA sequence: TGTGCCAGCAGACCGAGGACGGGTGGTGCGTACGAGCAGTACTTC. Translated, it gives CASRPRTGGAYEQYF.

CDR3 sequence (DNA): TGTGCCATCACAGGGGAGGATGAAAAACTGTTTTTT. Its protein product is CAITGEDEKLFF. The gene calls are TRBV10-3 and TRBJ1-4; perhaps TRBD1 as D (6 bases). The length of the CDR3 is 12 residues. Germline values: CDR1 ENHRY, CDR2 SYGVKD. Between the trimmed V and J ends, which lost 7 bases and 6 bases, there was a span of 9 bases.

The V gene is TRBV27, the J gene TRBJ1-1, with 8 bases that match TRBD1. The CDR3 totals 14 residues. With V trimmed by 6 bases and J by 4 bases, 7 bases remained unmatched. Germline V gene data show CDR1 as MNHEY and CDR2 as SMNVEV (reference sequence). CDR3 amino acids: CASRSIDRGTEAFF. The DNA of the CDR3 is TGTGCCAGCAGAAGTATTGACAGGGGCACTGAAGCTTTCTTT.

This chain connects TRBV25-1 to TRBJ2-7, with a possible D match to TRBD2 (6 bases). The CDR3 runs 15 residues. Trimming removed 1 base from V and 0 bases from J, with 10 bases in between. Per germline, CDR1 MGHDK and CDR2 SYGVNS. The CDR3 coding sequence is TGTGCCAGCAGTGAATGGGGGGATCGCTCCTACGAGCAGTACTTC. This codes for CASSEWGDRSYEQYF.

This clonotype was seen many times. This chain connects TRBV10-3 to TRBJ2-7; unclear D gene. There are 13 residues in the CDR3. Trimming removed 3 bases at V and 2 bases at J, with 8 bases between. The germline gives CDR1 ENHRY, CDR2 SYGVKD. Written as DNA, the CDR3 is TGTGCCATCAGTGAAGAACAGCCCTACGAGCAGTACTTC. The encoded protein is CAISEEQPYEQYF.

The CDR3 region is CASSERGIRVGQPQHF. CDR3 bases: TGTGCCAGCAGTGAACGTGGTATTAGGGTGGGACAGCCCCAGCATTTT. This chain uses TRBV6-1 with TRBJ1-5; D is unresolved. CDR3 size: 16 residues. Trimming removed 2 bases at V and 7 bases at J, with 18 bases between. Germline lookup yields CDR1 MNHNS and CDR2 SASEGT.

The genes are TRBV7-8 and TRBJ2-7; 10 bases map to TRBD2. Germline CDR1 SGHVS, CDR2 FQNEAQ. The CDR3 sequence is 16 residues long. After removal of 5 bases from V and 2 bases from J, the junction contained 9 bases not matched to a gene. The CDR3 loop reads CASSRLLAGTPYEQYF. For the CDR3, the DNA is TGTGCCAGCAGCAGATTACTAGCGGGGACCCCCTACGAGCAGTACTTC.

This chain joins TRBV20-1 and TRBJ2-3; 10 nucleotides align to TRBD2. Trimming took 6 bases from V and 4 from J; bases not matched to a gene: 7. Germline V lookup: CDR1 DFQATT, CDR2 SNEGSKA (reference sequence). CDR3 length: 14 amino acids. The CDR3 DNA sequence: TGCAGTGCGCATCTAGCGGGAGCGGCAGATACGCAGTATTTT. It is translated as CSAHLAGAADTQYF.

In its sample, this clonotype was seen many times. V and J are TRBV20-1 and TRBJ1-1; no definite D call. The V end lost 0 bases, the J end lost 1 base, and 0 bases lay between the germline ends. Germline-derived CDR1 and CDR2 are DFQATT and SNEGSKA (reference sequence). CDR3 length equals 11 residues. For the CDR3, the DNA is TGCAGTGCTAGAGAGAACACTGAAGCTTTCTTT. It codes for CSARENTEAFF.

In regard to this clonotype: Given the absence of the conserved phenylalanine or tryptophan at the CDR3 end, a read error is likely. The chain has TRBV5-6 and TRBJ2-7; D perhaps matches TRBD1 (6 bases). CDR1 and CDR2 from the germline V gene are SGHDT and YYEEEE. The CDR3 is made up of 15 amino acids. The CDR3 region has the DNA TGTGCCAGGAGCTTGGGGACATTGCGATCCTACGAGCAGTACCTC. Translated, it gives CARSLGTLRSYEQYL.